The rows below give T cell receptor beta chains drawn from one sample of a study of neurological immune-mediated disorders. TCRdb reanalysed the 5' RACE reads using MiXCR and keeps one entry per CDR3 protein. The data show tens of thousands of distinct CDR3 sequences, roughly 12% seen once. The specimen was PBMCs. These receptors were taken from a male donor with HTLV-1-associated myelopathy (HAM/TSP). Each CDR3 is given with its conserved first and last residue. Each record gives: V gene, D gene, J gene, clone size, CDR3 protein, CDR3 DNA. The D gene is left open where the match is weak. Clone size is not always given. Where it is, it says once, few, many or a class for expanded clones.

>TRBV4-3|.|TRBJ1-2|many
CASSLTVNYGYTF
TGCGCCAGCAGCCTGACAGTAAACTATGGCTACACCTTC
>TRBV7-6|TRBD2|TRBJ2-3|many
CASSELQTSGTDTQYF
TGTGCCAGCAGCGAATTGCAAACTAGCGGCACAGATACGCAGTATTTT
>TRBV20-1|.|TRBJ1-1|many
CSARGGGNTEAFF
TGCAGTGCTAGAGGGGGGGGGAACACTGAAGCTTTCTTT
>TRBV24-1|.|TRBJ1-1|many
CATTEAGGTEAFF
TGTGCCACCACCGAGGCGGGGGGCACTGAAGCTTTCTTT
>TRBV5-1|TRBD1|TRBJ1-6|many
CASSERTGGAGSPLHF
TGCGCCAGCAGCGAAAGGACAGGGGGCGCTGGATCACCCCTCCACTTT
>TRBV5-1|.|TRBJ1-3|.
CASSLVGSLSGNTIYF
TGCGCCAGCAGCTTGGTGGGATCACTCTCTGGAAACACCATATATTTT
>TRBV5-1|TRBD1|TRBJ2-2|medium-sized
CASSVRTGITGELFF
TGCGCCAGCAGCGTTCGGACAGGAATCACCGGGGAGCTGTTTTTT
>TRBV7-3|.|TRBJ2-7|few
CASSRTGTSNEQYF
TGTGCCAGCAGCCGTACCGGGACTTCGAACGAGCAGTACTTC
>TRBV20-1|.|TRBJ2-2|many
CSAQGTRNTGELFF
TGCAGTGCCCAGGGGACGAGGAACACCGGGGAGCTGTTTTTT
>TRBV20-1|TRBD1|TRBJ1-2|many
CSATGTGDNYGYTF
TGCAGTGCTACCGGGACAGGAGATAACTATGGCTACACCTTC
>TRBV3-1|.|TRBJ2-5|many
CASSRTMLQETQYF
TGTGCCAGCAGCCGGACTATGCTCCAAGAGACCCAGTACTTC
>TRBV6-2/TRBV6-3|.|TRBJ2-3|many
CASNYRSGLTDTQYF
TGTGCCAGCAACTACAGGTCAGGGCTCACAGATACGCAGTATTTT
>TRBV11-3|.|TRBJ2-2|many
CASSFRGTGELFF
TGTGCCAGCAGCTTCCGAGGTACCGGGGAGCTGTTTTTT
>TRBV7-2|.|TRBJ2-1|.
CASSFSDRRLSGEQFF
TGTGCCAGCAGCTTCAGTGACAGACGATTATCAGGTGAGCAGTTCTTC
>TRBV5-1|TRBD1|TRBJ2-5|many
CASSLIGTAQETQYF
TGCGCCAGCAGCTTGATCGGGACAGCACAAGAGACCCAGTACTTC
>TRBV5-8|.|TRBJ2-1|few
CASCRPQVYNEQFF
TGTGCCAGCTGCCGGCCTCAAGTGTACAATGAGCAGTTCTTC
>TRBV5-1|.|TRBJ1-4|many
CASSPRETNEKLFF
TGCGCCAGCAGCCCCAGAGAAACTAATGAAAAACTGTTTTTT
>TRBV19|.|TRBJ1-1|many
CASSISVGNTEAFF
TGTGCCAGTAGTATTTCCGTGGGGAACACTGAAGCTTTCTTT
>TRBV4-3|.|TRBJ2-2|many
CASSQDWGIGELFF
TGCGCCAGCAGCCAAGATTGGGGGATCGGGGAGCTGTTTTTT
>TRBV7-2|.|TRBJ2-7|.
CASSSPDRTYEQYF
TGTGCCAGCAGCTCTCCCGACAGGACCTACGAGCAGTACTTC
>TRBV15|TRBD2|TRBJ2-1|many
CATSQAGGSYNEQFF
TGTGCCACCAGCCAAGCGGGGGGTTCCTACAATGAGCAGTTCTTC
>TRBV6-2/TRBV6-3|.|TRBJ2-5|many
CASSTKTGPMLETQYF
TGTGCCAGCAGTACCAAGACGGGGCCGATGTTAGAGACCCAGTACTTC
>TRBV12-3/TRBV12-4|.|TRBJ2-5|few
CASSLVRGTQYF
TGTGCCAGCAGTTTGGTTCGGGGGACCCAGTACTTC
>TRBV7-2|.|TRBJ2-7|many
CASSLRQDGEQYF
TGTGCCAGCAGCTTACGGCAGGACGGCGAGCAGTACTTC
>TRBV12-3/TRBV12-4|TRBD1|TRBJ2-7|many
CASSSRRQGGSYEQYF
TGTGCCAGCAGTTCGCGTAGACAGGGGGGGTCCTACGAGCAGTACTTC
>TRBV7-2|.|TRBJ1-4|many
CASSAYGGHEKLFF
TGTGCCAGCAGCGCCTATGGGGGGCATGAAAAACTGTTTTTT
>TRBV10-3|TRBD1|TRBJ1-5|many
CATAQGQGNNQPQHF
TGTGCCACTGCACAGGGACAGGGGAACAATCAGCCCCAGCATTTT
>TRBV5-1|TRBD2|TRBJ2-4|many
CASSLTVGGVKNIQYF
TGCGCCAGCAGCTTGACTGTCGGGGGGGTCAAAAACATTCAGTACTTC
>TRBV9|.|TRBJ1-2|many
CASSSTTGYGYTF
TGTGCCAGCAGCTCGACTACAGGCTATGGCTACACCTTC
>TRBV6-2/TRBV6-3|TRBD1|TRBJ2-7|many
CASSPRQGVNEQYF
TGTGCCAGCAGCCCCCGACAGGGCGTCAACGAGCAGTACTTC
>TRBV4-3|.|TRBJ2-2|.
CASSQVTLAVELFF
TGCGCCAGCAGCCAAGTTACCCTGGCCGTGGAGCTGTTTTTT
>TRBV3-1|.|TRBJ2-7|many
CASSQDYENYEQYF
TGTGCCAGCAGCCAAGATTATGAGAACTACGAGCAGTACTTC
>TRBV28|.|TRBJ2-7|medium-sized
CASSLTMGGYEQYF
TGTGCCAGCAGTTTGACCATGGGGGGCTACGAGCAGTACTTC
>TRBV10-3|TRBD1|TRBJ2-5|many
CAISDPRGREETQYF
TGTGCCATCAGTGATCCCAGGGGGCGCGAGGAGACCCAGTACTTC
>TRBV12-3/TRBV12-4|.|TRBJ2-7|many
CASSPYRDTDYEQYF
TGTGCCAGCAGTCCCTACCGGGACACCGACTACGAGCAGTACTTC
>TRBV20-1|TRBD1|TRBJ2-1|many
CSARDRGQGSYNEQFF
TGCAGTGCTAGAGATCGGGGACAGGGTTCCTACAATGAGCAGTTCTTC
>TRBV29-1|.|TRBJ1-4|many
CSGRDTSTNEKLFF
TGCAGCGGGAGGGACACCTCAACTAATGAAAAACTGTTTTTT
>TRBV2|.|TRBJ2-7|few
CASSEAAEQYF
TGTGCCAGCAGTGAAGCCGCCGAGCAGTACTTC
>TRBV28|.|TRBJ1-5|many
CASSRGNQPQHF
TGTGCCAGCAGTCGGGGCAATCAGCCCCAGCATTTT
>TRBV6-2/TRBV6-3|.|TRBJ2-1|many
CASSYSVRQGGDRDEQFF
TGTGCCAGCAGTTACTCAGTGCGGCAGGGGGGGGACCGGGATGAGCAGTTCTTC
>TRBV28|.|TRBJ1-1|many
CASRETPLRTEAFF
TGTGCCAGCAGGGAGACCCCCCTGAGGACTGAAGCTTTCTTT
>TRBV6-6|TRBD1|TRBJ1-6|many
CASSSTGVGNSPLHF
TGTGCCAGCAGCTCCACAGGGGTAGGCAATTCACCCCTCCACTTT
>TRBV12-3/TRBV12-4|.|TRBJ2-5|many
CASSLQGPQETRYF
TGTGCCAGCAGTTTACAGGGGCCACAAGAGACCCGGTACTTC
>TRBV6-5|.|TRBJ2-5|many
CASGKNQETQYF
TGTGCCAGCGGGAAAAACCAAGAGACCCAGTACTTC
>TRBV20-1|.|TRBJ2-3|many
CSAKTSLSTDTQYF
TGCAGTGCCAAAACATCCCTCAGCACAGATACGCAGTATTTT
>TRBV20-1|TRBD2|TRBJ2-5|many
CSADGDSGWETQYF
TGCAGTGCCGACGGCGATAGCGGGTGGGAGACCCAGTACTTC
>TRBV5-5|.|TRBJ2-3|many
CASSLAQAHPYF
TGTGCCAGCAGCTTGGCCCAGGCCCACCCGTATTTT
>TRBV20-1|.|TRBJ2-3|many
CSGPGPSTDTQYF
TGCAGTGGCCCGGGGCCTAGCACAGATACGCAGTATTTT
>TRBV5-1|TRBD2|TRBJ2-1|many
CASSLTSGGHFSYNEQFF
TGCGCCAGCAGCTTGACTAGCGGGGGGCATTTTTCCTACAATGAGCAGTTCTTC
>TRBV7-2|TRBD2|TRBJ2-7|many
CASSLAGTRTTEQYF
TGTGCCAGCAGCTTAGCCGGGACTAGGACGACCGAGCAGTACTTC
>TRBV7-9|.|TRBJ2-2|many
CASSIYTGELFF
TGTGCCAGCAGTATCTACACCGGGGAGCTGTTTTTT
>TRBV20-1|.|TRBJ2-7|few
CSASQPSGGYSYEQYF
TGCAGTGCTTCGCAACCATCGGGGGGCTATTCGTACGAGCAGTACTTC
>TRBV12-3/TRBV12-4|.|TRBJ2-3|many
CASSSGLFWDTQYF
TGTGCCAGCAGTTCCGGACTATTCTGGGATACGCAGTATTTT
>TRBV20-1|.|TRBJ2-4|many
CSAIGQAKNIQYF
TGCAGTGCTATCGGGCAGGCCAAAAACATTCAGTACTTC
>TRBV7-9|.|TRBJ2-1|few
CASSLTENNEQFF
TGTGCCAGCAGCTTAACAGAAAACAATGAGCAGTTCTTC
>TRBV28|.|TRBJ2-7|few
CASVFSGDNYEQYF
TGTGCCAGCGTCTTTTCGGGGGACAACTACGAGCAGTACTTC
>TRBV2|.|TRBJ2-5|.
CVGRRPDAETQYF
TGTGTCGGCAGGAGGCCCGACGCCGAGACCCAGTACTTC
>TRBV29-1|.|TRBJ2-5|.
CSVVALETQYF
TGCAGCGTTGTGGCTTTGGAGACCCAGTACTTC
>TRBV12-3/TRBV12-4|.|TRBJ2-5|.
CASLRRVKETQYF
TGTGCCAGTCTCCGTAGAGTCAAAGAGACCCAGTACTTC